What follows is one TCR beta chain and its context. The antigen it recognizes is unknown. Nothing much larger sits one base from this clone, and base qualities are not available. The method behind the library was 5' RACE. TCRdb records Illumina HiSeq 2500 as the sequencer. A second PCR of roughly 7 to 11 cycles was performed with a sample-barcoded 5' primer and a J-beta primer mix. A unique molecular identifier was introduced onto each TCR beta cDNA molecule by a template-switch 5' adaptor carrying 12 random nucleotides. Each sample yielded at least 3 million CDR3-containing paired-end reads. The Mint cDNA synthesis kit, primed by a TRBC-specific oligonucleotide, was used to synthesize first-strand cDNA from all RNA. Following uracil-DNA glycosylase treatment, all cDNA underwent a first 18-cycle PCR with the universal primers M1SS and BC2_uni_R. Concerning the study's data processing: Normalization of each sample was performed by random selection of 1 million high-quality reads, each carrying a distinct molecular identifier. Reads sharing molecular identifiers were discarded rather than binned into consensus sequences. MiTCR, set to a Q25 quality threshold and the strictest error-elimination algorithm, was used for CDR3 identification, clonotype clustering and error correction. A nonparametric unseen species model using Euler transformation provided a lower-bound estimate of total TCR beta diversity. TCRdb trimmed the raw reads at Q25, called clones with MiXCR and kept productive beta chains. Every CDR3 protein is listed once, alongside the most common genes and DNA of its rows. It is TCRdb's table, rather than the study itself, that gives the V and J calls and clone size. This sample gives over a million distinct CDR3 sequences in total; 40% to 50% of them show up just once. Of the sample, approximately 19% is held by the ten largest clones.

The data were obtained in a study of blood T cells in healthy people across ages (dated by TCRdb to the mid-2010s). Broadly, across the study: In model experiments, template switching captured roughly one uniquely barcoded TCR beta cDNA molecule for every two T cells. To avoid experimental bias, donors of different ages were spread randomly across the sequencing lanes. Four age groups were formed from the donors: young (average roughly 16 years), middle-aged (around 41), aged (62) and long-lived (about 80). Using deep sequencing normalized with unique cDNA molecular identifiers, the study measured how TCR beta repertoire diversity changes with age. Using the same blood draw, the study looked at two additional independent replicas of 1 million unique cDNA reads for two donors, one aged 18 to 30 and the other aged 80 or older.

Systemically healthy Caucasian individuals from Russia, around 39 in total and aged about 6 to 95 years, were included as donors. Each donor gave about 11 milliliters of peripheral blood, drawn into EDTA-treated Vacutainer tubes. Ficoll-Paque density-gradient centrifugation was used to isolate PBMCs, with at least 6 million per sample. Trizol reagent was used to extract total RNA from the PBMCs, yielding at least 5.5 micrograms per sample. Naive CD45RAhigh/CD27high T cell percentages were measured by flow cytometry on a PBMC aliquot from every donor. The research as a whole found: Estimates of total diversity based on one million sequenced T cells were considered lower bounds and underestimates. Observed TCR beta diversity per million T cells fell roughly linearly with age, and a significant reduction was already apparent by age roughly 40. Because the CMV infection status of the donors was unknown, age-related changes in expanded clonotypes may potentially have been confounded. Conclusive comparison of naive and antigen-experienced compartments was prevented by the profiling of bulk unsorted PBMCs. Compared with the aged group, the long-lived group had more naive CD4+ T cells, fewer expanded clones and increased TCR diversity, suggesting age selection. A strong correlation was found between observed TCR beta diversity and the percentage of naive T cells measured by flow cytometry.

The germline V gene (reference sequence) provides CDR1 SEHNR and CDR2 FQNEAQ. Its CDR3 holds 15 amino acids, cysteine through phenylalanine. Only CDR3 DNA remains: 45 bases, in frame from the first base. Trimming leaves V shorter by 3 bases and J shorter by 8 bases, with the junction holding 9 bases beyond the gene matches. The sample comprised blood. The sequence was collected from a woman aged 55-70 years in good health. In this chain, TRBV7-9 is recombined with TRBJ1-4; 7 central nucleotides agree with TRBD1. The DNA reads TGTGCCAGCAGCTTCCTAGACAGGGACGGCGAAAAACTGTTTTTT. This is translated as CASSFLDRDGEKLFF.